Here is one TCR beta chain with its context. These data are taken from a study of cytomegalovirus exposure and HLA in healthy donors. The PCR employed 60 Vbeta primers together with 13 Jbeta primers. TCRdb's table, derived via immunoSEQ multiplex PCR, lists solely in-frame clones and lacks some. The table shows about 130,000 clones, with 83% occurring only once. At the time of sampling, donors were nominally healthy, though unrecorded immune exposures were likely. CDR1 LGHNT and CDR2 FRNRAP come from the germline V gene. J lost 3 bases, V lost 6 bases, and 13 bases had no gene match. The CDR3 spans 16 residues.

Sequencing used PBMCs. This chain joins TRBV12-5 and TRBJ2-7, with 8 bases that match TRBD2. This clonotype was sampled from a girl aged 2-10 years in good health and CMV-seronegative. CDR3 nucleotides: TGTGCTAGTGGAGCAACCGGGGGGGCCAATTTCTACGAGCAGTACTTC. Translation gives CASGATGGANFYEQYF.